The T cell receptor (beta chain) under discussion was sequenced for a study of PD-L1 blockade in urothelial cancer. The templates were synthetic TCR analogs, and they were spiked into each PCR. Method: immunoSEQ multiplex PCR; TCRdb's copy keeps in-frame clones and lacks some. Here the sample spans just over 50,000 clones, approximately 80% being singletons. The CDR3 is 18 amino acids. The germline CDR1 and CDR2 sequences are SGHAT and FQNNGV. V gave up 5 bases and J gave up 0 bases, with 17 bases separating them. Points on this clone: No antigen is known for it.

The study enrolled patients with locally advanced or metastatic urothelial carcinoma. Findings and caveats of the study: Better survival was predicted when blood TCR clonality before treatment fell below the median.

This sequence was found in a man aged 65 to 85 with urothelial cancer. The J gene is TRBJ2-6, the V gene TRBV11-2; no reliable D call. The sample here was PBMCs, taken around atezolizumab (anti-PD-L1) treatment. The CDR3 here is CASSHYLDRGSGANVLTF. CDR3 sequence (DNA): TGTGCCAGCAGCCACTACCTTGACCGCGGCTCTGGGGCCAACGTCCTGACTTTC.